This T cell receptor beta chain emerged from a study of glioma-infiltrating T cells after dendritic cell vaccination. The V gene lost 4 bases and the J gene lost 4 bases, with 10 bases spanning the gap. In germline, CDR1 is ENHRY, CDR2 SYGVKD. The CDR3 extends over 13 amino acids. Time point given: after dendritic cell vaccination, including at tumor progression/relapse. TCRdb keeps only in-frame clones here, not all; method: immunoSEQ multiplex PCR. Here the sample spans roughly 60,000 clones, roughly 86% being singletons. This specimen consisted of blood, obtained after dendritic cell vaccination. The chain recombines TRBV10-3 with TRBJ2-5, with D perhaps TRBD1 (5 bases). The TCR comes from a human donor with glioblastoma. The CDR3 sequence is CAISADRRETQYF. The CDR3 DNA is TGTGCCATCAGTGCCGACAGAAGAGAGACCCAGTACTTC.